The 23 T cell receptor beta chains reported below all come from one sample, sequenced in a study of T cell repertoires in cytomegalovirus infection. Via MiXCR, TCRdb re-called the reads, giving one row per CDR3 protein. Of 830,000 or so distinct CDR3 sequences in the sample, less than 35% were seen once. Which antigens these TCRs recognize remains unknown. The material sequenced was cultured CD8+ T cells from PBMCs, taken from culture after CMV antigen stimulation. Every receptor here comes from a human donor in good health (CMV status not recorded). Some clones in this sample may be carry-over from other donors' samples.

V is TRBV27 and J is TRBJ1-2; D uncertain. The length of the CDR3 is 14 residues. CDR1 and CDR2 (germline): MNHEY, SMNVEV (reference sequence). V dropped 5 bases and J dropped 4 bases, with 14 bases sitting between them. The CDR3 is CASSPRGRIYGYTF. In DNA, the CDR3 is TGTGCCAGCAGTCCACGGGGAAGGATCTATGGCTACACCTTC.

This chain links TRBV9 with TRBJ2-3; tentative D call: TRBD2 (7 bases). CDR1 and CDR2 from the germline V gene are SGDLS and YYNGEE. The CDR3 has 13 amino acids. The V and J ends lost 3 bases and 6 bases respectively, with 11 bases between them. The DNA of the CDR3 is TGTGCCAGCAGCGAGGGGGGGGGCGATACGCAGTATTTT. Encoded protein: CASSEGGGDTQYF.

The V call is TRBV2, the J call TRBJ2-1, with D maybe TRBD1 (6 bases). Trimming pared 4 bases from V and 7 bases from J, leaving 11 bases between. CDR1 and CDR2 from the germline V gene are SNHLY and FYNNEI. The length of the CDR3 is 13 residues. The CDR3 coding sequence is TGTGCCAGCAGTGGCGATCAGGGGAATGAGCAGTTCTTC. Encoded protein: CASSGDQGNEQFF.

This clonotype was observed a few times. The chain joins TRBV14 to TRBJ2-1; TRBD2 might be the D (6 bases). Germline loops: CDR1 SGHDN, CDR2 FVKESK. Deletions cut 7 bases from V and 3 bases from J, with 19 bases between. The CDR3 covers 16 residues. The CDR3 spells CASIGGEGTDYNEQFF. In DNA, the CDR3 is TGTGCCAGCATCGGGGGAGAGGGGACCGACTACAATGAGCAGTTCTTC. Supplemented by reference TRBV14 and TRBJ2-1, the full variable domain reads EAGVTQFPSHSVIEKGQTVTLRCDPISGHDNLYWYRRVMGKEIKFLLHFVKESKQDESGMPNNRFLAERTGGTYSTLKVQPAELEDSGVYFCASIGGEGTDYNEQFFGPGTRLTVL.

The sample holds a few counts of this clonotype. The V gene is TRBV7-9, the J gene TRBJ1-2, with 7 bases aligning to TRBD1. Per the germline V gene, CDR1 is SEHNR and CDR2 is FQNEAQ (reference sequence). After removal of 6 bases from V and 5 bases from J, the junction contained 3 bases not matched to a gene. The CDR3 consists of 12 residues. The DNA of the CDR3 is TGTGCCAGCAGTCAACAGGGGTATGGCTACACCTTC. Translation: CASSQQGYGYTF.

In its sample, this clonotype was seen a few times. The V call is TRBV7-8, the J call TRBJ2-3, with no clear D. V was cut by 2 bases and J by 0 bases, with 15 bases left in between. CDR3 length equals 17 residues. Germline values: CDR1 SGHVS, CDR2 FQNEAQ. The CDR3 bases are TGTGCCAGCAGCTTATTCCCCCGCGCGGATAGCACAGATACGCAGTATTTT. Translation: CASSLFPRADSTDTQYF.

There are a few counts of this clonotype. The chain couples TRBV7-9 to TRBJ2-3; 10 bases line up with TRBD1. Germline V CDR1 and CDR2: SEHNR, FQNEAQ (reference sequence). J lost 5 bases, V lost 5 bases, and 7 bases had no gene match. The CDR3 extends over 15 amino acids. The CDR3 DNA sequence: TGTGCCAGCAGCAACCGGGACAGGGGCATAGATACGCAGTATTTT. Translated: CASSNRDRGIDTQYF.

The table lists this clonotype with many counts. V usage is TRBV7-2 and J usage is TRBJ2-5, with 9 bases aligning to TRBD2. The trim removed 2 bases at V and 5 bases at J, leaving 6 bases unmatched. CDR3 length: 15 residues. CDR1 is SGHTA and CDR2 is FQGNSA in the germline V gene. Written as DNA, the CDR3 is TGTGCCAGCAGCTTATTGCGGGGGGGCTTGGAGACCCAGTACTTC. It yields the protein CASSLLRGGLETQYF.

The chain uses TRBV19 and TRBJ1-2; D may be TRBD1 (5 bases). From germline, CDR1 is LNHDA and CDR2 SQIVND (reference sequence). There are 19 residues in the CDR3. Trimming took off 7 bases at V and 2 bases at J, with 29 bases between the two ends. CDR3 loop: CASTDRQFSYLKLNYGYTF. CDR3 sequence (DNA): TGTGCCAGTACCGATCGACAGTTTTCCTATTTGAAGTTGAACTATGGCTACACCTTC. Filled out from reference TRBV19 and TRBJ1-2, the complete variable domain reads DGGITQSPKYLFRKEGQNVTLSCEQNLNHDAMYWYRQDPGQGLRLIYYSQIVNDFQKGDIAEGYSVSREKKESFPLTVTSAQKNPTAFYLCASTDRQFSYLKLNYGYTFGSGTRLTVV.

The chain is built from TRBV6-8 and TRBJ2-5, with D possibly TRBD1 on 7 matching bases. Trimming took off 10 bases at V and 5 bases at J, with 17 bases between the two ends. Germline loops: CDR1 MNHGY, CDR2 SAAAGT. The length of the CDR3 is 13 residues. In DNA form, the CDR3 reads TGTGCCACCTGGACAGGTCGGGAGGAGACCCAGTACTTC. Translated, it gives CATWTGREETQYF.

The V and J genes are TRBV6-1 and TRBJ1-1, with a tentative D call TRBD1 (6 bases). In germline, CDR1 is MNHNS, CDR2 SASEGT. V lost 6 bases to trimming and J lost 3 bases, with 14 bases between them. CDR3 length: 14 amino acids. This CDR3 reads CASRKDSQYTEAFF. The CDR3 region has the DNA TGTGCCAGCAGGAAGGACAGCCAATACACTGAAGCTTTCTTT.

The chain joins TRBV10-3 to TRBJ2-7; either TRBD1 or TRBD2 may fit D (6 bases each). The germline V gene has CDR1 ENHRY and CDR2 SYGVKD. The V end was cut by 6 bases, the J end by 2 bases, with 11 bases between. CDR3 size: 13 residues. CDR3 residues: CAISLGGPYEQYF. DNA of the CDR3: TGTGCCATCAGCCTCGGGGGCCCCTACGAGCAGTACTTC.

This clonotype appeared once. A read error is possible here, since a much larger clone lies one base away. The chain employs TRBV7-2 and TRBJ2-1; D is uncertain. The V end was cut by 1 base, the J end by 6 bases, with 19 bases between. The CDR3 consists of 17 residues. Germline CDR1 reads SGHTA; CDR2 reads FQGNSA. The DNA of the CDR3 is TGTGCCAGCAGCTTAGACTTCTTCAGTAGGGTGGGCAATGAGCAGTTCTTC. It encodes CASSLDFFSRVGNEQFF.

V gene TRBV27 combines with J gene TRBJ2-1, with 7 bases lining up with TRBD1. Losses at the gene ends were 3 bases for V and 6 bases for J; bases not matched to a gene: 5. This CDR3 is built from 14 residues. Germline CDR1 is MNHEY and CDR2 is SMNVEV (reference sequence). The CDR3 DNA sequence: TGTGCCAGCAGTTTCGGGACAGAACGCAATGAGCAGTTCTTC. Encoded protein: CASSFGTERNEQFF.

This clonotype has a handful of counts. The chain's CDR3 is CASSFDDSSGNTIYF. CDR3 nucleotides: TGTGCCAGCAGCTTCGATGACAGCTCTGGAAACACCATATATTTT. J is TRBJ1-3 and V is TRBV5-6; tentative D call: TRBD1 (5 bases). In germline, CDR1 is SGHDT, CDR2 YYEEEE. The CDR3 contains 15 residues. V dropped 2 bases and J dropped 0 bases, with 9 bases sitting between them.

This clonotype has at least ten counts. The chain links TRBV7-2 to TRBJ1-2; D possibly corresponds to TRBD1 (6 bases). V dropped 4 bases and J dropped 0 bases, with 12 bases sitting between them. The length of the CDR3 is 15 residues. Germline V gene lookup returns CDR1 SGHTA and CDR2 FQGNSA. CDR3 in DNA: TGTGCCAGCAGCTATAAGACAGGATCTAACTATGGCTACACCTTC. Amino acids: CASSYKTGSNYGYTF.

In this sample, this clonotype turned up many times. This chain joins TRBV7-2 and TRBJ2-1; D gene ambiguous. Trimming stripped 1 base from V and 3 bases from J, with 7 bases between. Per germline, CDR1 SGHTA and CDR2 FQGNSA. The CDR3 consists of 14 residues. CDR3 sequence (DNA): TGTGCCAGCAGCTTAGAAACGGACTACAATGAGCAGTTCTTC. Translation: CASSLETDYNEQFF. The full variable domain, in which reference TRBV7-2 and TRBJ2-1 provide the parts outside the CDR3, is GAGVSQSPSNKVTEKGKDVELRCDPISGHTALYWYRQSLGQGLEFLIYFQGNSAPDKSGLPSDRFSAERTGGSVSTLTIQRTQQEDSAVYLCASSLETDYNEQFFGPGTRLTVL.

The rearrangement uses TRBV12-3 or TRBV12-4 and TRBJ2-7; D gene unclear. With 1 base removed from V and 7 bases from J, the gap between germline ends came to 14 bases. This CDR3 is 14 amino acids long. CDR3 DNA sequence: TGTGCCAGCAGTTTAGTGTGGGTAGCAAGGGAGCAGTACTTC. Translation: CASSLVWVAREQYF.

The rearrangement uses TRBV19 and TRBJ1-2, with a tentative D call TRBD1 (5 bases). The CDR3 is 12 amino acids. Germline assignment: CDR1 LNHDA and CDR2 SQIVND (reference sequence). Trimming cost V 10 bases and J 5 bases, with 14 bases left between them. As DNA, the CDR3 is TGTGCCATTTCGACAGAAGAGTATGGCTACACCTTC. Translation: CAISTEEYGYTF.

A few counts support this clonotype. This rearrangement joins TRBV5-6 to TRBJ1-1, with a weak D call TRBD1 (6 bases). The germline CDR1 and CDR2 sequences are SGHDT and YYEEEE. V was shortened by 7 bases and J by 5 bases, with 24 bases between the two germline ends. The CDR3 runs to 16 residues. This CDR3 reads CASLHKRDKIRTEAFF. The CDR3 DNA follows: TGTGCCAGCCTCCATAAGAGGGACAAAATCCGAACTGAAGCTTTCTTT.

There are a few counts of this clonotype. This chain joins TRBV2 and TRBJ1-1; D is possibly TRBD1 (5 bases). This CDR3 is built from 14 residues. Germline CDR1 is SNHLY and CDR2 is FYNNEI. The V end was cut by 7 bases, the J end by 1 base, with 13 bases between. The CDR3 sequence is CASNPTESNTEAFF. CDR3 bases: TGTGCCAGCAACCCGACAGAATCGAACACTGAAGCTTTCTTT.

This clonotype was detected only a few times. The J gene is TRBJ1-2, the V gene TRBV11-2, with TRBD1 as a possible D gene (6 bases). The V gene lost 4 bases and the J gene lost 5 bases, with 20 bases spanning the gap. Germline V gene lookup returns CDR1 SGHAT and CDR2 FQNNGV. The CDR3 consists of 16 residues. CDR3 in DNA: TGTGCCAGCAGCTCACTCCGGACAGCTGGACATTATGGCTACACCTTC. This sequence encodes CASSSLRTAGHYGYTF.

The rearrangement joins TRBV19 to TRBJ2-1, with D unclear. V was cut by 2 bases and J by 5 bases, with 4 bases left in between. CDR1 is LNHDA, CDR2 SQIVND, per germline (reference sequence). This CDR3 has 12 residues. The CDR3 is CASSIWNNEQFF. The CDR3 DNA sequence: TGTGCCAGTAGTATATGGAACAATGAGCAGTTCTTC.